This T cell receptor (beta chain) was sequenced for a study of identical twins. This clonotype occurred a few times. What it binds is unknown. General observations from the study: Fewer insertions were carried by abundant cord blood beta clonotypes, but none was seen in memory repertoires. It was cross-sectional statistical analysis, not following the same donors, that the conclusions relied on.

All donors were healthy, and all were Caucasian. V was clipped by 7 bases and J by 7 bases; unmatched bases: 12. The CDR3 is made up of 14 amino acids. Through template switching, a universal primer site was introduced, and the cDNA contained unique molecular identifiers. Using its own MiXCR run on the 5' RACE reads, TCRdb lists one record per CDR3 protein. Altogether 410,000 or so distinct CDR3 sequences are present, about 18% being singletons, with the ten largest covering roughly 12%. The origin of this receptor is a man aged 50 or older in good health. V is TRBV12-3 or TRBV12-4 and J is TRBJ1-2, with 7 bases that match TRBD1. The sequenced sample was naive T cells sorted from blood. The chain's CDR3 is CASTNEGAGSGYTF. The CDR3 nucleotides are TGTGCCAGCACCAACGAGGGGGCTGGAAGTGGCTACACCTTC.